These T cell receptor beta chains were read from a single sample in a study of somatic mutations in cytotoxic T cells in rheumatoid arthritis. This table comes from immunoSEQ multiplex PCR, and its TCRdb copy is limited to in-frame clones, with some not included. The sample yields around 21,000 clones, roughly 74% seen once. The material sequenced was CD8+ T cells sorted from blood. These receptors were taken from an adult with rheumatoid arthritis. Both conserved end residues are part of each CDR3.

TRBJ1-1 | TRBV27 | 14 | CASSPLQGGTEAFF
TRBJ2-2 | TRBV2 | 19 | CASSESLDRAQGNTGELFF
TRBJ1-1 | TRBV19 | 13 | CASSIIPGTEAFF
TRBJ2-3 | TRBV7-9 | 17 | CASSLMGLAGVTDTQYF
TRBJ1-4 | TRBV27 | 14 | CASSFVATNEKLFF
TRBJ2-3 | TRBV6-5 | 14 | CASSSGLAGDTQYF
TRBJ2-1 | TRBV7-9 | 17 | CASSSILRGTRLDEQFF
TRBJ2-7 | TRBV25-1 | 15 | CASSPSGPSSYEQYF
TRBJ2-1 | TRBV4-1 | 15 | CASSQVPTGLDEQFF
TRBJ1-2 | TRBV4-1 | 15 | CASTPDMGTGYGYTF